The 12 T cell receptor beta chains reported below all come from one sample, sequenced in a study of Graves' ophthalmopathy and Graves' hyperthyroidism. Amplification of the TCR beta CDR3 regions used RNA transcripts (as template). After a first-round RT-PCR with HTBI primers, a second-round multiplex PCR was run. TCRdb ran MiXCR on the multiplex PCR reads and lists one entry per CDR3 protein. The sample yields 300,000 to 500,000 distinct CDR3 sequences, just over 15% seen once. The specimen was peripheral blood. The receptors originated from a woman aged 18 to 35 with stable Graves' hyperthyroidism.

This clonotype was detected ten times or more. V usage is TRBV14 and J usage is TRBJ2-2; D gene ambiguous. CDR3 length: 13 residues. Germline lookup yields CDR1 SGHDN and CDR2 FVKESK. With 3 bases removed from V and 7 bases from J, the gap between germline ends came to 9 bases. CDR3 loop: CASSHALGGELFF. CDR3 DNA sequence: TGTGCCAGCAGCCACGCGTTAGGCGGGGAGCTGTTTTTT.

This clonotype was counted many times. The CDR3 loop is CAVQAGAIPGELFF. The DNA for the CDR3 is TGTGCCGTCCAGGCAGGGGCTATACCCGGGGAGCTGTTTTTT. This chain connects TRBV7-9 to TRBJ2-2; D is perhaps TRBD1 (6 bases). The germline V gene has CDR1 SEHNR and CDR2 FQNEAQ (reference sequence). CDR3 size: 14 residues. V was cut by 11 bases and J by 6 bases, with 19 bases left in between.

This clonotype has a count of ten or more. This sequence joins TRBV5-1 and TRBJ2-5; D gene ambiguous. Germline values: CDR1 SGHRS, CDR2 YFSETQ. Trimming removed 4 bases at V and 1 base at J, with 14 bases between. The CDR3 is 15 amino acids. The CDR3 nucleotides are TGCGCCAGCAGCGAAGGCAACCAAGTCCAAGAGACCCAGTACTTC. Its translation is CASSEGNQVQETQYF.

This clonotype was recorded many times. The rearrangement joins TRBV9 to TRBJ2-5; 7 bases agree with TRBD2. Germline values: CDR1 SGDLS, CDR2 YYNGEE. The ends lost 4 bases at V and 5 bases at J; junction bases unmatched: 14. The length of the CDR3 is 16 residues. The CDR3: CASSPHGLVGMETQYF. CDR3 bases: TGTGCCAGCAGCCCCCACGGACTAGTAGGTATGGAGACCCAGTACTTC.

This clonotype showed up many times. V is TRBV6-1 and J is TRBJ1-6, with TRBD1 matching 8 bases. The V and J ends lost 2 bases and 8 bases, in that order; junction bases with no gene match: 8. There are 16 residues in the CDR3. Germline V lookup: CDR1 MNHNS, CDR2 SASEGT. The CDR3 nucleotides read TGTGCCAGCAGTGAAACTTGGACAGGGCCTGATTCACCCCTCCACTTT. Residues: CASSETWTGPDSPLHF.

This clonotype was seen many times. CDR3 loop: CATSSWTDNTGELFF. The CDR3 coding sequence is TGTGCCACCTCCTCTTGGACTGACAACACCGGGGAGCTGTTTTTT. The rearrangement joins TRBV15 to TRBJ2-2; a possible D gene is TRBD2 (5 bases). The V end was cut by 8 bases, the J end by 2 bases, with 15 bases between. In germline, CDR1 is LNHNV, CDR2 YYDKDF (reference sequence). The CDR3 covers 15 residues. Looking up the rest from reference TRBV15 and TRBJ2-2 gives the full variable domain: DAMVIQNPRYQVTQFGKPVTLSCSQTLNHNVMYWYQQKSSQAPKLLFHYYDKDFNNEADTPDNFQSRRPNTSFCFLDIRSPGLGDTAMYLCATSSWTDNTGELFFGEGSRLTVL.

This clonotype was found many times. This rearrangement joins TRBV14 to TRBJ1-2, with D tentatively TRBD1 (6 bases). V lost 4 bases to trimming and J lost 6 bases, with 18 bases between them. CDR3 length: 15 residues. Germline V gives CDR1 SGHDN, CDR2 FVKESK. The CDR3 DNA sequence: TGTGCCAGCAGCCGAAAAATATCAGGGGCGGATGGCTACACCTTC. This codes for CASSRKISGADGYTF.

This clonotype was counted ten times or more. V and J are TRBV29-1 and TRBJ2-5; tentative D call: TRBD1 (5 bases). There are 16 residues in the CDR3. Trimming pared 1 base from V and 4 bases from J, leaving 19 bases between. Germline-derived CDR1 and CDR2 are SQVTM and ANQGSEA. The CDR3, as DNA: TGCAGCGTTGAAGGGCCCGCCGGACACCTTGTAGAGACCCAGTACTTC. Translated: CSVEGPAGHLVETQYF.

The sample holds many counts of this clonotype. The gene calls are TRBV5-1 and TRBJ1-1, with 7 nucleotides matching TRBD1. This CDR3 spans 15 amino acids. Per germline, CDR1 SGHRS and CDR2 YFSETQ. V lost 2 bases to trimming and J lost 1 base; unmatched junction nucleotides: 5. The CDR3 here is CASSLVGGGNTEAFF. CDR3 DNA sequence: TGCGCCAGCAGCTTAGTAGGGGGCGGGAACACTGAAGCTTTCTTT.

The sample holds many counts of this clonotype. Here the CDR3 reads CASSLDRRFGQYF. For the CDR3, the DNA is TGTGCCAGCAGCTTAGACCGAAGGTTTGGGCAGTACTTC. The V gene is TRBV11-3, the J gene TRBJ2-7, with unresolved D. The V gene's germline CDR1 is SGHNT and CDR2 YENEEA. The V end lost 0 bases, the J end lost 9 bases, and 12 bases lay between the germline ends. CDR3 length equals 13 residues.

This clonotype was seen a few times. V usage is TRBV20-1 and J usage is TRBJ2-4; TRBD2 matches 9 bases. The CDR3 consists of 13 residues. Germline CDR1 and CDR2: DFQATT and SNEGSKA (reference sequence). Trimming took 5 bases from V and 3 from J; bases not matched to a gene: 2. DNA for the CDR3: TGCAGTGCTCCGACTAGCGGCAAAAACATTCAGTACTTC. It yields the protein CSAPTSGKNIQYF.

The chain uses TRBV6-5 and TRBJ1-6; D call uncertain. Germline lookup yields CDR1 MNHEY and CDR2 SVGAGI. V was trimmed by 5 bases and J by 6 bases, leaving 11 bases between them. The CDR3 spans 14 residues. CDR3 protein: CASSLHSSNSPLHF. CDR3 in DNA: TGTGCCAGCAGTCTACACAGCTCTAATTCACCCCTCCACTTT.